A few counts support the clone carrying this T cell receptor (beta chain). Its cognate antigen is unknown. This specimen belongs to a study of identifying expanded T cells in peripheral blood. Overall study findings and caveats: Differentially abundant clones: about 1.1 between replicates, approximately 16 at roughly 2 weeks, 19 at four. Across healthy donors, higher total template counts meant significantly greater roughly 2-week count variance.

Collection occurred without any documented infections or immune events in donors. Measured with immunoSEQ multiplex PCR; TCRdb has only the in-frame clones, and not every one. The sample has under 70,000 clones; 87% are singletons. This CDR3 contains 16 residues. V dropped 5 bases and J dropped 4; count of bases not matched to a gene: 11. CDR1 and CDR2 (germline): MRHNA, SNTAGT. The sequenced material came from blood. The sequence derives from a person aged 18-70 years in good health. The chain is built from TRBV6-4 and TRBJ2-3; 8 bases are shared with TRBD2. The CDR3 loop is CASSQGTLAGSDTQYF. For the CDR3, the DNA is TGTGCCAGCAGTCAAGGGACTTTAGCGGGATCAGATACGCAGTATTTT.